Each of the 4 T cell receptor beta chains below was sequenced from the same sample in a study of Tregs in tolerant kidney transplant recipients. Produced via immunoSEQ multiplex PCR; TCRdb's table is partial and in-frame only. The profile shows more than 75,000 clones, approximately 94% of them singletons. The sample in question was CD4+ T cells from blood, obtained before the transplant. The receptors come from a human donor who received a combined kidney and bone marrow transplant.

The V gene is TRBV7-9, the J gene TRBJ2-6; D not resolved. Per the germline V gene, CDR1 is SEHNR and CDR2 is FQNEAQ (reference sequence). Trimming cost V 2 bases and J 0 bases, with 14 bases left between them. This CDR3 has 18 residues. The CDR3 protein is CASSLFRLTGSGANVLTF. Here the CDR3 DNA reads TGTGCCAGCAGCTTATTCCGTTTAACGGGCTCTGGGGCCAACGTCCTGACTTTC.

This sequence joins TRBV15 and TRBJ2-5, with a possible D match to TRBD1 (6 bases). TRBJ2-7 matches the DNA end more closely, so the J call is doubtful. The CDR3 length is 16 residues. Per germline, CDR1 LNHNV and CDR2 YYDKDF (reference sequence). As DNA, the CDR3 is TGTGCCACCAGCAGAGATCATGGGGGCTGGGCCTACGAGCAGTACTTC. Encoded protein: CATSRDHGGWAYEQYF.

The chain recombines TRBV4-2 with TRBJ1-3, with D possibly matching TRBD1 (6 bases). Between the trimmed V and J ends, which lost 0 bases and 1 base, there was a span of 16 bases. There are 18 residues in the CDR3. Germline-derived CDR1 and CDR2 are LGHNA and YNFKEQ. CDR3 sequence reads: CASSQELGRGGSGNTIYF. CDR3 DNA: TGTGCCAGCAGCCAAGAATTAGGCAGGGGAGGGTCTGGAAACACCATATATTTT.

This clone was recorded only once. The V and J genes are TRBV13 and TRBJ2-1; 7 positions match TRBD2. The V segment lost 5 bases and the J segment 8 bases; nucleotides outside the gene matches: 9. CDR1 PRHDT and CDR2 FYEKMQ come from the germline V gene (reference sequence). The CDR3 sequence is 14 residues long. CDR3 coding DNA: TGTGCCAGCAGCCCCCGACTAGCTTTCTATGAGCAGTTCTTC. It is translated as CASSPRLAFYEQFF.